The source of this T cell receptor (beta chain) is a study of cytomegalovirus exposure and HLA in healthy donors. The PCR used 60 Vbeta and 13 Jbeta primers. The assay was immunoSEQ multiplex PCR, and TCRdb's table has in-frame clones only and misses some. This listing includes approximately 70,000 clones. A word on this clone: Its matching antigen is unknown.

From germline, CDR1 is LNHDA and CDR2 SQIVND (reference sequence). V was shortened by 6 bases and J by 2 bases, with 14 bases between the two germline ends. The CDR3 is made up of 14 amino acids. General study points: An analysis was carried out later, and it reportedly showed fewer N-insertions in an Asian-associated ancestry cluster than the roughly 700-donor mean.

This receptor was identified in a woman aged 25 to 39 in good health and CMV-seronegative. The J gene is TRBJ2-7, the V gene TRBV19; TRBD2 might be the D (6 bases). The sequencing sample was made of PBMCs. The CDR3 DNA follows: TGTGCCAGTAGAGGGACTCATAGCACCTACGAGCAGTACTTC. Protein product: CASRGTHSTYEQYF.